The 25 T cell receptor beta chains below all came from one sample that was sequenced in a study of T cell responses to AZD1222 COVID-19 vaccine. The table came from immunoSEQ multiplex PCR; TCRdb's copy has only in-frame clones and leaves some out. The sample carries about 140,000 clones, just under 95% recorded once. The sample consisted of peripheral blood, taken on day 0 of AZD1222 vaccination. The origin of the receptors is an adult in good health.

This clone was recorded a few times. Mismatch with germline at one junction end may stem from a read error. The V gene is TRBV11-2, the J gene TRBJ1-2, with TRBD1 matching 12 bases. Germline V lookup: CDR1 SGHAT, CDR2 FQNNGV. The CDR3 is 13 amino acids. The CDR3 DNA follows: TGTGCCAGCAGCTTCGGGACAGGGGGCTCCCCCCTCTTC. It codes for CASSFGTGGSPLF.

V gene TRBV30 combines with J gene TRBJ2-1, with TRBD2 matching 8 bases. Trimming removed 5 bases from V and 4 bases from J; junction bases left unmatched: 10. There are 15 residues in the CDR3. In germline, CDR1 is GTSNPN, CDR2 SVGIG (reference sequence). CDR3 bases: TGTGCCTGGTACCACTCGGCGGGGGGTTACAATGAGCAGTTCTTC. Translated: CAWYHSAGGYNEQFF.

DNA for the CDR3: TGTGCCAGCAGTTCCGGCGTTAGCTCCTACAATGAGCAGTTCTTC. Translated, it gives CASSSGVSSYNEQFF. The chain uses TRBV27 and TRBJ2-1, with no clear D. With 4 bases removed from V and 0 bases from J, the gap between germline ends came to 10 bases. The CDR3 runs 15 residues. Germline V gene lookup returns CDR1 MNHEY and CDR2 SMNVEV (reference sequence).

This sequence joins TRBV6-5 and TRBJ2-6; perhaps TRBD2 as D (5 bases). V shed 0 bases and J shed 2 bases, with 8 bases lying between them. Germline lookup yields CDR1 MNHEY and CDR2 SVGAGI. The CDR3 is made up of 16 amino acids. The CDR3 reads CASSYSWETGANVLTF. The CDR3 nucleotides are TGTGCCAGCAGTTACTCATGGGAGACTGGGGCCAACGTCCTGACTTTC.

The rearrangement joins TRBV19 to TRBJ1-2; tentatively, D is TRBD1 (6 bases). CDR3 length: 13 amino acids. The V gene lost 2 bases and the J gene lost 7 bases, with 11 bases spanning the gap. Germline V lookup: CDR1 LNHDA, CDR2 SQIVND (reference sequence). The CDR3 bases are TGTGCCAGTAGTATATCGGGGGGCGGTGGCTACACCTTC. Amino acid sequence: CASSISGGGGYTF.

CDR3 amino acids: CASSPEQGEDGYEQYF. The CDR3 DNA is TGTGCCAGCAGCCCGGAACAGGGGGAGGACGGCTACGAGCAGTACTTC. This chain connects TRBV7-3 to TRBJ2-7; 8 bases line up with TRBD1. Germline CDR1 is SGHTA and CDR2 is FQGTGA. V lost 5 bases and J lost 3; bases outside the gene matches: 12. The CDR3 runs 16 residues.

The chain couples TRBV6-2 or TRBV6-3 to TRBJ1-6, with 8 bases that match TRBD1. CDR3 length: 14 residues. The V and J ends lost 6 bases and 8 bases, in that order; junction bases with no gene match: 6. Germline assignment: CDR1 MNHEY and CDR2 SVGEGT. CDR3 region: CASSYGQGHSPLHF. CDR3 bases: TGTGCCAGCAGCTATGGACAGGGACATTCACCCCTCCACTTT.

The gene calls are TRBV9 and TRBJ1-2; no clear D. In germline, CDR1 is SGDLS, CDR2 YYNGEE. This CDR3 is 13 amino acids long. V lost 0 bases, J lost 5 bases, and 8 bases lay in between. This CDR3 is CASSVEERYGYTF. The CDR3 DNA follows: TGTGCCAGCAGCGTAGAAGAGAGGTATGGCTACACCTTC. Complete variable domain (other parts from reference TRBV9 and TRBJ1-2): DSGVTQTPKHLITATGQRVTLRCSPRSGDLSVYWYQQSLDQGLQFLIQYYNGEERAKGNILERFSAQQFPDLHSELNLSSLELGDSALYFCASSVEERYGYTFGSGTRLTVV.

V and J are TRBV6-5 and TRBJ1-6, with 7 bases identical to TRBD1. Germline CDR1 and CDR2: MNHEY and SVGAGI. V trimming: 0 bases; J trimming: 10 bases; junction bases outside the gene matches: 9. The CDR3 length is 16 residues. The CDR3 loop reads CASSYSFAGGGSPLHF. CDR3 bases: TGTGCCAGCAGTTACTCCTTTGCAGGGGGAGGATCACCCCTCCACTTT.

V and J are TRBV9 and TRBJ2-2; D gene uncertain. Trimming left V 1 base short and J 0 bases short, with 10 bases between. The CDR3 has 16 amino acids. Germline CDR1 SGDLS, CDR2 YYNGEE. The CDR3 DNA reads as TGTGCCAGCAGCGTATTGGGGTCCCCGAACACCGGGGAGCTGTTTTTT. It encodes CASSVLGSPNTGELFF.

J is TRBJ2-3 and V is TRBV28; D perhaps matches TRBD2 (6 bases). Between the trimmed V and J ends, which lost 4 bases and 4 bases, there was a span of 12 bases. This CDR3 has 14 amino acids. Germline CDR1 is MDHEN and CDR2 is SYDVKM. CDR3 region: CASSSPGSSDTQYF. CDR3 DNA: TGTGCCAGCAGTTCTCCCGGGAGTTCAGATACGCAGTATTTT.

The genes are TRBV4-2 and TRBJ2-5; 7 nucleotides align to TRBD2. Germline assignment: CDR1 LGHNA and CDR2 YNFKEQ. The CDR3 loop spans 16 amino acids. V shed 1 base, J shed 3 bases, and the junction held 8 bases outside the gene matches. CDR3 in DNA: TGTGCCAGCAGCCAAGGCCATTGGGGGGGGGAAGAGACCCAGTACTTC. This encodes CASSQGHWGGEETQYF.

This clone appeared a few times. The chain links TRBV19 to TRBJ2-5; 9 nucleotides match TRBD2. The CDR3 runs 14 residues. V dropped 5 bases and J dropped 3; count of bases not matched to a gene: 4. The germline gives CDR1 LNHDA, CDR2 SQIVND (reference sequence). In DNA form, the CDR3 reads TGTGCCAGTAGTGACGCGGGAGGGAAAGAGACCCAGTACTTC. This sequence encodes CASSDAGGKETQYF.

V and J are TRBV28 and TRBJ1-1; the match to TRBD1 covers 9 bases. The germline gives CDR1 MDHEN, CDR2 SYDVKM. V was pared by 3 bases and J by 4 bases, with 18 bases of the junction left unmatched. This CDR3 is 19 amino acids long. The CDR3 protein is CASSFFGPGQGFFSTEAFF. DNA of the CDR3: TGTGCCAGCAGTTTTTTCGGTCCAGGACAGGGGTTTTTTAGCACTGAAGCTTTCTTT.

The chain uses TRBV12-3 or TRBV12-4 and TRBJ1-2; no firm D call. Trimming left V 3 bases short and J 5 bases short, with 10 bases between. This CDR3 contains 13 residues. The CDR3 region is CASSFGRGYGYTF. CDR3 bases: TGTGCCAGCAGTTTTGGTCGCGGGTATGGCTACACCTTC.

This rearrangement joins TRBV5-6 to TRBJ2-5; D might be TRBD1 (5 bases). CDR1 and CDR2 (germline): SGHDT, YYEEEE. The V and J ends lost 0 bases and 9 bases respectively, with 12 bases between them. The CDR3 contains 13 residues. The CDR3: CASSLDRWLAQYF. CDR3 bases: TGTGCCAGCAGCTTGGACAGGTGGTTGGCCCAGTACTTC.

The chain recombines TRBV28 with TRBJ1-3; D remains ambiguous. CDR3 length equals 17 residues. The germline V gene has CDR1 MDHEN and CDR2 SYDVKM. Trimming removed 4 bases from V and 0 bases from J, with 16 bases in between. The CDR3 DNA reads TGTGCCAGCAGTTCCCCCGGCCCTCCGAGCTCTGGAAACACCATATATTTT. It yields the protein CASSSPGPPSSGNTIYF.

The chain couples TRBV11-2 to TRBJ2-5; 12 bases align to TRBD2. The germline gives CDR1 SGHAT, CDR2 FQNNGV. This CDR3 is 14 amino acids long. Trimming at V came to 4 bases and at J to 3 bases, leaving 0 bases not matched to a gene. CDR3 coding DNA: TGTGCCAGCAGCTGGACTAGCGGGGAAGAGACCCAGTACTTC. Protein product: CASSWTSGEETQYF. Full variable domain (missing parts from reference TRBV11-2 and TRBJ2-5): EAGVAQSPRYKIIEKRQSVAFWCNPISGHATLYWYQQILGQGPKLLIQFQNNGVVDDSQLPKDRFSAERLKGVDSTLKIQPAKLEDSAVYLCASSWTSGEETQYFGPGTRLLVL.

V and J are TRBV2 and TRBJ1-4; 7 bases agree with TRBD1. CDR1 and CDR2 from the germline V gene are SNHLY and FYNNEI. Unmatched junction bases numbered 1, after V lost 6 bases and J lost 6 bases. CDR3 length: 12 residues. The CDR3 DNA reads as TGTGCCAGCAGCGGACAGGATGAAAAACTGTTTTTT. It encodes CASSGQDEKLFF. Full variable domain (remainder filled in from reference TRBV2 and TRBJ1-4): EPEVTQTPSHQVTQMGQEVILRCVPISNHLYFYWYRQILGQKVEFLVSFYNNEISEKSEIFDDQFSVERPDGSNFTLKIRSTKLEDSAMYFCASSGQDEKLFFGSGTQLSVL.

The V and J genes are TRBV19 and TRBJ1-2; TRBD1 is a possible D gene (6 bases). Germline CDR1 LNHDA, CDR2 SQIVND (reference sequence). This CDR3 spans 14 amino acids. The ends were cut back, 1 base at V and 4 bases at J, with 10 bases in the middle. Here the CDR3 reads CASSIVGGTYGYTF. The DNA of the CDR3 is TGTGCCAGTAGTATAGTAGGGGGAACCTATGGCTACACCTTC.

V is TRBV2 and J is TRBJ1-2, with TRBD1 matching 7 bases. Germline assignment: CDR1 SNHLY and CDR2 FYNNEI. V shed 3 bases, J shed 0 bases, and the junction held 10 bases outside the gene matches. There are 17 residues in the CDR3. The CDR3 bases are TGTGCCAGCAGTGAGTTGGGACAGACGACCTCTAACTATGGCTACACCTTC. This gives the protein CASSELGQTTSNYGYTF.

The chain uses TRBV30 and TRBJ1-2; D perhaps matches TRBD1 (5 bases). Per germline, CDR1 GTSNPN and CDR2 SVGIG (reference sequence). Trimming stripped 0 bases from V and 2 bases from J, with 16 bases between. The CDR3 is 16 residues long. The DNA for the CDR3 is TGTGCCTGGAGTGTTCTAGGGACTAATAAAAACTATGGCTACACCTTC. It codes for CAWSVLGTNKNYGYTF.

The chain has TRBV3-1 (or the pseudogene TRBV3-2) and TRBJ1-1; 8 positions match TRBD1. Germline assignment: CDR1 LGHDT and CDR2 YNNKEL (reference sequence). V trimming: 4 bases; J trimming: 0 bases; junction bases outside the gene matches: 4. The CDR3 runs 15 residues. The CDR3 sequence is CASSPRDRMNTEAFF. CDR3 in DNA: TGTGCCAGCAGCCCTAGGGACAGGATGAACACTGAAGCTTTCTTT.

The chain carries TRBV28 and TRBJ2-7; TRBD1 is a possible D gene (6 bases). V lost 4 bases to trimming and J lost 4 bases, with 17 bases between them. This CDR3 has 15 amino acids. Germline CDR1 is MDHEN and CDR2 is SYDVKM. CDR3 in amino acids: CASSSVAGASYEQYF. Here the CDR3 DNA reads TGTGCCAGCAGTTCCGTAGCAGGGGCTTCTTACGAGCAGTACTTC. Complete variable domain (other parts from reference TRBV28 and TRBJ2-7): DVKVTQSSRYLVKRTGEKVFLECVQDMDHENMFWYRQDPGLGLRLIYFSYDVKMKEKGDIPEGYSVSREKKERFSLILESASTNQTSMYLCASSSVAGASYEQYFGPGTRLTVT.

The rearrangement uses TRBV15 and TRBJ2-7; D perhaps matches TRBD2 (6 bases). The CDR3 length is 11 residues. CDR1 is LNHNV, CDR2 YYDKDF, per germline (reference sequence). With 3 bases removed from V and 7 bases from J, the gap between germline ends came to 7 bases. CDR3 bases: TGTGCCACCAGCAGTGGGAGGGAGCAGTACTTC. Translating gives CATSSGREQYF.